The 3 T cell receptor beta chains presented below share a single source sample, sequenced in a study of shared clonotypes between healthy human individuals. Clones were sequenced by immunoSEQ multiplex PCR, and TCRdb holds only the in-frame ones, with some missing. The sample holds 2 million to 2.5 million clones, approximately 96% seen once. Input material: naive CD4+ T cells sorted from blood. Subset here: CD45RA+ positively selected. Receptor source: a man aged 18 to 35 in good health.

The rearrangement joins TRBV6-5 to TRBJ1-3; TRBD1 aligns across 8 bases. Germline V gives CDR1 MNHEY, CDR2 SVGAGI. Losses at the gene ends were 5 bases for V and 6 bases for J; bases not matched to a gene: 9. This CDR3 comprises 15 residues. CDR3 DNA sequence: TGTGCCAGCAGTACCACTACAGGGGGGGAAAACACCATATATTTT. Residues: CASSTTTGGENTIYF.

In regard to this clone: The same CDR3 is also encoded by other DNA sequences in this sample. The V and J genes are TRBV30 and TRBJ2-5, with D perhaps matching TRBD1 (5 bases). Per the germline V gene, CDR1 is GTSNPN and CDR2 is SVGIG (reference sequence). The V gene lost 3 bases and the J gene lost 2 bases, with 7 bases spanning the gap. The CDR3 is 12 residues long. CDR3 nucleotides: TGTGCCTGGAGCCGACAGCAAGAGACCCAGTACTTC. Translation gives CAWSRQQETQYF.

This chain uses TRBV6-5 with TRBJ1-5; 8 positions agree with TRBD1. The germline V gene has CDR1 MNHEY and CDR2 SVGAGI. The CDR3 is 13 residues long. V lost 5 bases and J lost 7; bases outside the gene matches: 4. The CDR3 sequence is CASSQGQAQPQHF. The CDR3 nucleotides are TGTGCCAGCAGTCAGGGACAGGCCCAGCCCCAGCATTTT.